A single sample is the source of the 26 T cell receptor beta chains below, sequenced in a study of identical twins. In TCRdb, the 5' RACE reads were re-called with MiXCR into one record per CDR3 protein. The sample lists about 250,000 distinct CDR3 sequences; approximately 7.8% were seen once. This sample was also put to use in a study of yellow fever vaccine responses in identical twins.

Sequencing was performed on CD8+ T cells sorted from blood. These receptors were taken from a woman between 18 and 29 years old in good health.

This clonotype was seen ten or more times. The chain joins TRBV29-1 to TRBJ2-1, with TRBD1 matching over 9 bases. The CDR3 loop spans 16 amino acids. The germline CDR1 and CDR2 sequences are SQVTM and ANQGSEA. V shed 6 bases and J 3 bases; nucleotides not matched to a gene: 12. The CDR3 here is CSVELPGTGIYNEQFF. The CDR3 DNA follows: TGCAGCGTCGAGCTGCCCGGGACAGGGATCTACAATGAGCAGTTCTTC.

V gene TRBV3-1 combines with J gene TRBJ2-3; TRBD1 or TRBD2 may be the D gene (6 bases each). The V and J ends lost 0 bases and 2 bases respectively, with 9 bases between them. This CDR3 comprises 15 residues. Per the germline V gene, CDR1 is LGHDT and CDR2 is YNNKEL (reference sequence). CDR3 DNA sequence: TGTGCCAGCAGCCAAGATCGGGGGCTCACAGATACGCAGTATTTT. Its protein is CASSQDRGLTDTQYF.

The chain combines TRBV10-3 with TRBJ2-7; no reliable D call. CDR1 is ENHRY and CDR2 is SYGVKD in the germline V gene. V lost 10 bases, J lost 5 bases, and 15 bases lay in between. The CDR3 length is 12 residues. CDR3 region: CATPVGSHEQYV. As DNA, the CDR3 is TGTGCCACCCCCGTGGGGTCCCACGAGCAGTACGTC.

This clonotype has at least ten counts. The chain has TRBV29-1 and TRBJ2-1; 8 bases line up with TRBD2. CDR3 length: 15 residues. Looked up from germline, CDR1 is SQVTM and CDR2 is ANQGSEA. Trimming cost V 3 bases and J 4 bases; bases outside gene matches: 8. The CDR3 coding sequence is TGCAGCGTTGATTTGGCGGGGGGTTTATACAATGAGCAGTTCTTC. It yields the protein CSVDLAGGLYNEQFF.

The V call is TRBV28, the J call TRBJ1-4; possibly TRBD1 for D (5 bases). The CDR3 covers 16 residues. Germline CDR1 MDHEN, CDR2 SYDVKM. The ends were cut back, 2 bases at V and 8 bases at J, with 18 bases in the middle. CDR3 residues: CASSLGDRPAAEKLFF. In DNA, the CDR3 is TGTGCCAGCAGTTTAGGGGACCGGCCGGCAGCAGAAAAACTGTTTTTT.

This chain joins TRBV9 and TRBJ2-3; the D gene is possibly TRBD2 (5 bases). The germline V gene has CDR1 SGDLS and CDR2 YYNGEE. V was shortened by 0 bases and J by 1 base, with 15 bases between the two germline ends. This CDR3 is 17 amino acids long. The CDR3: CASSVEGGLTRTDTQYF. CDR3 in DNA: TGTGCCAGCAGCGTAGAAGGAGGTCTGACTCGCACAGATACGCAGTATTTT.

This clonotype was seen many times. The chain employs TRBV29-1 and TRBJ2-1; 7 bases align to TRBD1. This CDR3 has 15 amino acids. Germline-derived CDR1 and CDR2 are SQVTM and ANQGSEA. V trimming: 3 bases; J trimming: 4 bases; junction bases outside the gene matches: 9. In nucleotides, the CDR3 is TGCAGCGTTGATGGTCTAGAGGGGGCGTACAATGAGCAGTTCTTC. It specifies CSVDGLEGAYNEQFF.

This clonotype came up many times. The gene calls are TRBV2 and TRBJ2-1, with 8 bases that match TRBD2. The CDR3 sequence is 14 residues long. Per germline, CDR1 SNHLY and CDR2 FYNNEI. V dropped 5 bases and J dropped 6; count of bases not matched to a gene: 6. The CDR3 loop is CASSPSGSANEQFF. For the CDR3, the DNA is TGTGCCAGCAGTCCTAGCGGGTCAGCCAATGAGCAGTTCTTC.

In DNA, the CDR3 is TGTGCCAGCAGTTATTCGAACAAGGGGGGTTCCCACGAGCAGTACTTC. It yields the protein CASSYSNKGGSHEQYF. J is TRBJ2-7 and V is TRBV6-9; D might be TRBD1 or TRBD2, each matching 6 bases. CDR3 size: 16 residues. The germline V gene encodes CDR1 MNHGY and CDR2 SVAAGI. Trimming stripped 0 bases from V and 5 bases from J, with 17 bases between.

The rearrangement uses TRBV7-8 and TRBJ2-7; possibly TRBD1 for D (5 bases). CDR1 and CDR2 (germline): SGHVS, FQNEAQ. Between the trimmed V and J ends, which lost 4 bases and 6 bases, there was a span of 13 bases. The CDR3 is 13 residues long. CDR3: CASSSSPGREQYF. Here the CDR3 DNA reads TGTGCCAGCAGCTCCTCTCCAGGGCGCGAGCAGTACTTC.

There are many counts of this clonotype. The J gene is TRBJ2-5, the V gene TRBV29-1, with D possibly being TRBD1 or TRBD2 (7 bases each). The CDR3 has 15 amino acids. V was shortened by 3 bases and J by 5 bases, with 19 bases between the two germline ends. Germline V gene sequence: CDR1 SQVTM, CDR2 ANQGSEA. The CDR3: CSVESPQGGEETQYF. The CDR3 DNA reads as TGCAGCGTTGAGTCACCCCAGGGGGGGGAGGAGACCCAGTACTTC.

This clonotype was counted at least ten times. This sequence joins TRBV7-6 and TRBJ2-1, with 10 bases lining up with TRBD2. V was pared by 5 bases and J by 5 bases, with 3 bases of the junction left unmatched. Per germline, CDR1 SGHVS and CDR2 FNYEAQ. This CDR3 comprises 14 residues. CDR3 loop: CASSRTSGNNEQFF. In nucleotides, the CDR3 is TGTGCCAGCAGCCGGACTAGCGGAAACAATGAGCAGTTCTTC.

The rearrangement joins TRBV7-7 to TRBJ2-5; tentative D call: TRBD1 (6 bases). The CDR3 totals 13 residues. Germline V gives CDR1 SSHAT, CDR2 FNYEAQ (reference sequence). V dropped 6 bases and J dropped 5 bases, with 13 bases sitting between them. The CDR3 DNA is TGTGCCAGCAGGGACACAGGGAGCGAGACCCAGTACTTC. Translation: CASRDTGSETQYF.

This clonotype was picked up many times. The CDR3 spells CASSEATRGADTQYF. In nucleotides, the CDR3 is TGTGCCAGCAGTGAAGCGACTAGGGGCGCAGATACGCAGTATTTT. The J gene is TRBJ2-3, the V gene TRBV6-1, with D perhaps TRBD2 (6 bases). With 0 bases removed from V and 4 bases from J, the gap between germline ends came to 11 bases. The CDR3 totals 15 residues. Germline CDR1 is MNHNS and CDR2 is SASEGT.

V and J are TRBV20-1 and TRBJ2-1; tentative D call: TRBD2 (6 bases). The CDR3 spans 12 residues. V was shortened by 0 bases and J by 8 bases, with 8 bases between the two germline ends. Germline V gene sequence: CDR1 DFQATT, CDR2 SNEGSKA (reference sequence). Written as DNA, the CDR3 is TGCAGTGCTAGAGATACGGGGGATGAGCAGTTCTTC. It specifies CSARDTGDEQFF.

This clonotype was counted at least ten times. The V and J genes are TRBV12-3 or TRBV12-4 and TRBJ2-2; 10 nucleotides agree with TRBD1. CDR3 length equals 14 residues. The V and J ends lost 7 bases and 5 bases, in that order; junction bases with no gene match: 4. The CDR3 sequence is CASIRDRGTGELFF. Written as DNA, the CDR3 is TGTGCCAGCATCAGGGACAGGGGTACCGGGGAGCTGTTTTTT.

This clonotype was detected many times. The chain uses TRBV6-2 or TRBV6-3 and TRBJ1-5, with D perhaps TRBD1 (6 bases). V was cut by 6 bases and J by 4 bases, with 13 bases left in between. CDR3 length equals 14 residues. In germline, CDR1 is MNHEY, CDR2 SVGEGT. The CDR3 is CASSTTGWNQPQHF. CDR3 nucleotide sequence: TGTGCCAGCAGCACAACAGGGTGGAATCAGCCCCAGCATTTT.

Notes on this clonotype: This could be a read error, since a much larger clone is one nucleotide away. The chain has TRBV3-1 and TRBJ2-1; TRBD2 might be the D (6 bases). The length of the CDR3 is 16 residues. V was shortened by 0 bases and J by 3 bases, with 12 bases between the two germline ends. Germline V gene lookup returns CDR1 LGHDT and CDR2 YNNKEL (reference sequence). The CDR3 DNA is TGTGCCAGCAGCCAAGATGTAGGGACTTACTACAATGAGCAGTTCTTC. Residues: CASSQDVGTYYNEQFF.

The chain uses TRBV29-1 and TRBJ1-1, with D possibly matching TRBD1 (5 bases). V was cut by 5 bases and J by 7 bases, with 14 bases left in between. Germline V gene data show CDR1 as SQVTM and CDR2 as ANQGSEA. The CDR3 extends over 12 amino acids. The CDR3 loop reads CSVLDRYYEAFF. The DNA of the CDR3 is TGCAGCGTTCTAGACAGATACTATGAAGCTTTCTTT.

This clonotype came up a few times. The chain carries TRBV20-1 and TRBJ2-5; TRBD1 aligns across 8 bases. The CDR3 is 14 residues long. J was trimmed by 5 bases and V by 0 bases; bases with no gene match: 5. Germline values: CDR1 DFQATT, CDR2 SNEGSKA (reference sequence). This chain's CDR3 is CSARDGQGEETQYF. The CDR3 DNA reads as TGCAGTGCTAGAGATGGACAGGGTGAGGAGACCCAGTACTTC.

The chain is built from TRBV7-6 and TRBJ2-5; TRBD2 matches at 15 bases. Germline assignment: CDR1 SGHVS and CDR2 FNYEAQ. CDR3 size: 14 residues. Losses at the gene ends were 5 bases for V and 11 bases for J; bases not matched to a gene: 6. CDR3 DNA sequence: TGTGCCAGCAGCCCAGGACTAGCGGGGGGGAAACAGTACTTC. Translating gives CASSPGLAGGKQYF.

This clonotype was counted only a few times. The rearrangement joins TRBV28 to TRBJ1-2, with TRBD1 identical over 7 bases. CDR1 MDHEN and CDR2 SYDVKM come from the germline V gene. With V trimmed by 2 bases and J by 6 bases, 6 bases remained unmatched. CDR3 length equals 14 residues. In nucleotides, the CDR3 is TGTGCCAGCAGTTTACTGGGACAGATGAATGGCTACACCTTC. Residues: CASSLLGQMNGYTF.

In its sample, this clonotype was seen many times. The gene calls are TRBV27 and TRBJ1-6, with 7 bases aligning to TRBD1. The length of the CDR3 is 15 residues. Trimming removed 4 bases from V and 3 bases from J; junction bases left unmatched: 3. Germline loops: CDR1 MNHEY, CDR2 SMNVEV (reference sequence). CDR3 DNA: TGTGCCAGCAGTTCGACAGGGTACTATAATTCACCCCTCCACTTT. Its protein product is CASSSTGYYNSPLHF.

This clonotype was observed many times. This rearrangement joins TRBV11-1 to TRBJ2-1; 10 nucleotides line up with TRBD2. Germline assignment: CDR1 SGHAT and CDR2 FQDESV (reference sequence). The CDR3 runs to 20 residues. Trimming at V came to 0 bases and at J to 4 bases, leaving 15 bases not matched to a gene. CDR3 in amino acids: CASSLASLAGKRVTYNEQFF. CDR3 nucleotides: TGTGCCAGCAGCTTAGCGTCACTAGCGGGGAAGAGAGTTACTTACAATGAGCAGTTCTTC.

V gene TRBV6-1 combines with J gene TRBJ2-1; 8 bases are shared with TRBD2. Germline-derived CDR1 and CDR2 are MNHNS and SASEGT. V dropped 2 bases and J dropped 4; count of bases not matched to a gene: 1. The CDR3 is 14 amino acids. CDR3 in amino acids: CASSEREGYNEQFF. Here the CDR3 DNA reads TGTGCCAGCAGTGAACGGGAGGGGTACAATGAGCAGTTCTTC.

The V gene is TRBV15, the J gene TRBJ2-1; 10 nucleotides line up with TRBD2. This CDR3 contains 15 residues. V shed 4 bases, J shed 8 bases, and the junction held 8 bases outside the gene matches. The germline CDR1 and CDR2 sequences are LNHNV and YYDKDF (reference sequence). CDR3 protein: CATSIASGSRDEQFF. CDR3 bases: TGTGCCACCAGCATAGCTAGCGGGAGTAGGGATGAGCAGTTCTTC.